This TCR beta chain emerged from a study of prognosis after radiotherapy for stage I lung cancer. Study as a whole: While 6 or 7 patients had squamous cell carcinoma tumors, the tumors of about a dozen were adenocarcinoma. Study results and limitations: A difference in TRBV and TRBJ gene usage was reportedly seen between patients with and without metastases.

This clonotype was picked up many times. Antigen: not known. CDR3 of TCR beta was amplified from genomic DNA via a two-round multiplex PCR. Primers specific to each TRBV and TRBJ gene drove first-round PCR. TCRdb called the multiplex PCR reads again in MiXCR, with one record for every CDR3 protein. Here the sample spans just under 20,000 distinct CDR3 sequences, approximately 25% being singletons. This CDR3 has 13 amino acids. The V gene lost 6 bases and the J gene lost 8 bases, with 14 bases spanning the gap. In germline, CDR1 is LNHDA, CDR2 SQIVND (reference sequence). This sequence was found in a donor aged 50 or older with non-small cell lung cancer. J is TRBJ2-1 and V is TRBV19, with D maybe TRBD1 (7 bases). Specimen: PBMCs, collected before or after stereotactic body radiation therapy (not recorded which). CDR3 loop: CASSDRAGHEQFF. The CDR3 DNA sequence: TGTGCCAGTAGCGACAGGGCGGGACATGAGCAGTTCTTC. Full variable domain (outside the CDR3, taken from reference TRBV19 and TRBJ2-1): DGGITQSPKYLFRKEGQNVTLSCEQNLNHDAMYWYRQDPGQGLRLIYYSQIVNDFQKGDIAEGYSVSREKKESFPLTVTSAQKNPTAFYLCASSDRAGHEQFFGPGTRLTVL.